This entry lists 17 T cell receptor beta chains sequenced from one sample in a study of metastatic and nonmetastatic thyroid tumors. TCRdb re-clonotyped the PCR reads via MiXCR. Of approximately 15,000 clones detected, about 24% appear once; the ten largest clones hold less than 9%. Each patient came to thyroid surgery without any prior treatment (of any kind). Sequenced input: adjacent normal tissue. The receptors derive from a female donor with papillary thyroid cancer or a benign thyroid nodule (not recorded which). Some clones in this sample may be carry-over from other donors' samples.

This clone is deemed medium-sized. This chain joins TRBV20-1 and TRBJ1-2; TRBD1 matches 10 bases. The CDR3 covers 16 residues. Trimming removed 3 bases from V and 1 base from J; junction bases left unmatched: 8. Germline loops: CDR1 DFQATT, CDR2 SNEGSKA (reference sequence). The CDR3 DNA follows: TGCAGTGCTAGGCTAGGACAGGGGGTGCGTAACTATGGCTACACCTTC. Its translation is CSARLGQGVRNYGYTF.

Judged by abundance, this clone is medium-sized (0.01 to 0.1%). CDR3 in DNA: TGTGCCAGTAGCAACAGGGGCTCCATGAACACTGAAGCTTTCTTT. Translation gives CASSNRGSMNTEAFF. The chain has TRBV19 and TRBJ1-1, with 7 bases lining up with TRBD1. The CDR3 length is 15 residues. From germline, CDR1 is LNHDA and CDR2 SQIVND (reference sequence). Trimming at V came to 6 bases and at J to 0 bases, leaving 7 bases not matched to a gene.

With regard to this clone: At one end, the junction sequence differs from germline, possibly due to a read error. As DNA, the CDR3 is TGTGCCAGCAGCTCCGCGTCTAGAACAGATACGGAGTATTTT. Amino acid sequence: CASSSASRTDTEYF. The V and J genes are TRBV11-2 and TRBJ2-3; no clear D. Germline loops: CDR1 SGHAT, CDR2 FQNNGV. This CDR3 spans 14 amino acids.

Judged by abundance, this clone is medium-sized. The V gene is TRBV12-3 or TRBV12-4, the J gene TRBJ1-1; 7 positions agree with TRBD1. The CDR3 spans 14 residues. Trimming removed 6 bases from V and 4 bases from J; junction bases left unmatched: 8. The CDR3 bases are TGTGCCAGCAGGTTCCGACAGGGAGGCACTGAAGCTTTCTTT. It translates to CASRFRQGGTEAFF.

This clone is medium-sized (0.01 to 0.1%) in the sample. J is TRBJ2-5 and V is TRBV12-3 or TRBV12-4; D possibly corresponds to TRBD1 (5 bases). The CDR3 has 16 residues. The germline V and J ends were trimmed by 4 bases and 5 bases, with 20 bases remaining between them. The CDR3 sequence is CASSSRRTSSGETQYF. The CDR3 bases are TGTGCCAGCAGTTCCCGGCGGACCTCTTCAGGGGAGACCCAGTACTTC.

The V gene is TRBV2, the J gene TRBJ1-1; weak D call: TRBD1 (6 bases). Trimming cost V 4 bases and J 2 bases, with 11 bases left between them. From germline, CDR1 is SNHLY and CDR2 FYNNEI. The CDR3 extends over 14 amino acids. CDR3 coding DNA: TGTGCCAGCAGTGTGGACAGTCTTAACACTGAAGCTTTCTTT. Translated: CASSVDSLNTEAFF.

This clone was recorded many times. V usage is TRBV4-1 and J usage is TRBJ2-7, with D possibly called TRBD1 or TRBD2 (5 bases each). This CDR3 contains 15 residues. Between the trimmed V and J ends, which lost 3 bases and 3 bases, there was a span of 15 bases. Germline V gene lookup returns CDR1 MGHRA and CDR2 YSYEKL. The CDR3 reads CASSQGVLGHYEQYF. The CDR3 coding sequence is TGCGCCAGCAGCCAGGGGGTGTTAGGGCACTACGAGCAGTACTTC.

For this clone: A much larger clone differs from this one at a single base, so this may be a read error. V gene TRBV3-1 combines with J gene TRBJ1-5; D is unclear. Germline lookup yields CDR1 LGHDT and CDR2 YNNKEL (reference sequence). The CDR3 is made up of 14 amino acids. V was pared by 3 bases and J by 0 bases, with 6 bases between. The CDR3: CASSHIYSNQPQHF. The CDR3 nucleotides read TGTGCCAGCAGCCATATTTATAGCAATCAGCCCCAGCATTTT.

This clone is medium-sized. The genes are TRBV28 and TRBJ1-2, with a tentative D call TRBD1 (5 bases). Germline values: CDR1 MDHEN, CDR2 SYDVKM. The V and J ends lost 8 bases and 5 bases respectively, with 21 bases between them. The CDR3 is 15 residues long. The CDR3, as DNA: TGTGCCAGCGCCAGGGTAGGCTTTCGAACATATGGCTACACCTTC. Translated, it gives CASARVGFRTYGYTF.

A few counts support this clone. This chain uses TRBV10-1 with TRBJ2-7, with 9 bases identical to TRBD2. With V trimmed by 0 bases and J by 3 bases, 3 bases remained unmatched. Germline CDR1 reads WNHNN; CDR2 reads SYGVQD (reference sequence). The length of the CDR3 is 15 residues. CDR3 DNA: TGCGCCAGCAGTGAGTCGGGAGCGGGGGGCTACGAGCAGTACTTC. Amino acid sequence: CASSESGAGGYEQYF.

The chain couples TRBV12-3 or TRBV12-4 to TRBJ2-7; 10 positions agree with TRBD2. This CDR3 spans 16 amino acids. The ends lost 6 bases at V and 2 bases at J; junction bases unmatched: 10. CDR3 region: CASSDGLAVPPYEQYF. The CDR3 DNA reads TGTGCCAGCAGCGACGGACTAGCGGTACCCCCCTACGAGCAGTACTTC.

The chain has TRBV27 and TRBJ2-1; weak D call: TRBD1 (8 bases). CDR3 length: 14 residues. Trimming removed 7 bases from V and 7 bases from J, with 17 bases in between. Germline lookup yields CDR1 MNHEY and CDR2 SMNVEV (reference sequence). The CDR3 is CASTIQGGLNEQFF. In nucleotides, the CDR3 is TGTGCCAGCACCATACAGGGGGGGCTGAATGAGCAGTTCTTC.

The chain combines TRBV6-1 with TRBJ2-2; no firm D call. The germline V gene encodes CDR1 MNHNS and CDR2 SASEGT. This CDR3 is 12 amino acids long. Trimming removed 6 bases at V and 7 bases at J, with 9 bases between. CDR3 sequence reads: CASSQDDGELFF. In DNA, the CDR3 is TGTGCCAGCAGCCAAGATGACGGGGAGCTGTTTTTT.

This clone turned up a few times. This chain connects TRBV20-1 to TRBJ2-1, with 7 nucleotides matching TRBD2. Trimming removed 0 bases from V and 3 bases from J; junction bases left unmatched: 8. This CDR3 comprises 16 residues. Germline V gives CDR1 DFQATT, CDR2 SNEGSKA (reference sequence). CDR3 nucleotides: TGCAGTGCTAGAGATGTTGACCGGACTAGCTACAATGAGCAGTTCTTC. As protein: CSARDVDRTSYNEQFF.

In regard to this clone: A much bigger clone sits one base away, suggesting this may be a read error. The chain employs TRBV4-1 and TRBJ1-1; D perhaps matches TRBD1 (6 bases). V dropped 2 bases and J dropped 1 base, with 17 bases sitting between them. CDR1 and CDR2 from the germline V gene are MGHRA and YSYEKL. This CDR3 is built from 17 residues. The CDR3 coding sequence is TGCGCCAGCAGCCAACGGGAAAGGGGGGTGCGGAACACTGAAGCTTTCTTT. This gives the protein CASSQRERGVRNTEAFF.

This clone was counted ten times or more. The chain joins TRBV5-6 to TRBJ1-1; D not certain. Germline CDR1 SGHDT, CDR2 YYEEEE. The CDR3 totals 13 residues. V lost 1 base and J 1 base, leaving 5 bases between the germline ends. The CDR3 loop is CASSLSPNTEAFF. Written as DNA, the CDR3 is TGTGCCAGCAGCTTGTCCCCGAACACTGAAGCTTTCTTT.

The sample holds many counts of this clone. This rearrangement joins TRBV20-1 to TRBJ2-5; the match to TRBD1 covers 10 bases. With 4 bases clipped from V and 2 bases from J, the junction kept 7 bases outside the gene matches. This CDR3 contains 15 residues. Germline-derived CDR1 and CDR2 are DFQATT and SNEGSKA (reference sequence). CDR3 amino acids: CSATPPGQGQETQYF. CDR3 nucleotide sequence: TGCAGTGCTACTCCCCCGGGACAGGGGCAAGAGACCCAGTACTTC.